This note documents a single TCR beta chain sequence. Its specificity is not known. V lost 8 bases and J 9 bases, leaving 20 bases between the germline ends. CDR3 length equals 14 residues. CDR1 and CDR2 (germline): LNHDA, SQIVND (reference sequence). This sample was taken from a study of T cell responses to AZD1222 COVID-19 vaccine. General study results and limits: Donors skewed white British and female; clonal diversity was possibly underestimated. Sampled repertoires all dated from after the peak T cell response. Baseline seropositivity characterized only 5 or 6 AZD1222 recipients.

Sequencing used immunoSEQ multiplex PCR; TCRdb keeps in-frame clones, though not all of them. The sample contains more than 150,000 clones, under 95% of which appear only once. This sequence was found in an adult in good health. The V call is TRBV19, the J call TRBJ2-1; a possible D gene is TRBD1 (6 bases). This specimen consisted of peripheral blood, obtained on day 0 of AZD1222 vaccination. CDR3 sequence (DNA): TGTGCCAGTCGATCACCTCAGGGGCTAGGTGAGCAGTTCTTC. Its protein is CASRSPQGLGEQFF.